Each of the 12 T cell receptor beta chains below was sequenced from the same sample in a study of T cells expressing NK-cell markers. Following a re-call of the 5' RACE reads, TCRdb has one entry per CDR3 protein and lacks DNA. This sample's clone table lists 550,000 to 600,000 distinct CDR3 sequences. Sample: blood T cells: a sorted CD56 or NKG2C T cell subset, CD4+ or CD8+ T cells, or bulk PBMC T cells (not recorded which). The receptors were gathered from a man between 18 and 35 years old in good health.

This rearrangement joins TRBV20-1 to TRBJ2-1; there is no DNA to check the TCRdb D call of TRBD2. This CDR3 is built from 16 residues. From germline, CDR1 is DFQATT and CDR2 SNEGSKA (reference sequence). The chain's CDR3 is CSASRLAGRLNNEQFF.

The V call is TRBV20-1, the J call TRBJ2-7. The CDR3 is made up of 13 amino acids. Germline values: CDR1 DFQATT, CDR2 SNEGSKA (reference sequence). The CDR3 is CSARVQGRYEQYF.

The CDR3 loop reads CSARDPGRGTEKLFF. The chain has TRBV20-1 and TRBJ1-4. Germline assignment: CDR1 DFQATT and CDR2 SNEGSKA (reference sequence). CDR3 size: 15 residues.

The chain's CDR3 is CASSLGASNHNEQFF. The chain carries TRBV5-1 and TRBJ2-1. Per germline, CDR1 SGHRS and CDR2 YFSETQ. The CDR3 is 15 residues long.

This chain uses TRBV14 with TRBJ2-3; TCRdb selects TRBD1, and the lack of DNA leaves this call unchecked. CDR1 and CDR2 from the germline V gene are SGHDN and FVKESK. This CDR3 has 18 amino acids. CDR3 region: CASSPHPGQGFGTDTQYF.

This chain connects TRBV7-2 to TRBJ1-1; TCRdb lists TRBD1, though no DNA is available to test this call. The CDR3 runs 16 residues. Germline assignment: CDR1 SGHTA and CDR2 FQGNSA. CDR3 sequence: CASSLVGRQGNTEAFF.

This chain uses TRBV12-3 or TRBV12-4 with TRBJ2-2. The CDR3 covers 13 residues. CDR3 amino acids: CASSLLNTGELFF.

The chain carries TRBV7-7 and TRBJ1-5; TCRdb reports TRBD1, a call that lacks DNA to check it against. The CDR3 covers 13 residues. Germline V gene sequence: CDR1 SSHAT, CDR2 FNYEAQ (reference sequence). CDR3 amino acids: CASSEGWNQPQHF. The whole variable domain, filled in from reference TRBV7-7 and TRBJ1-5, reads GAGVSQSPRYKVTKRGQDVTLRCDPISSHATLYWYQQALGQGPEFLTYFNYEAQPDKSGLPSDRFSAERPEGSISTLTIQRTEQRDSAMYRCASSEGWNQPQHFGDGTRLSIL.

CDR3 residues: CASSSRTSGMETQYF. The gene calls are TRBV7-9 and TRBJ2-5; the TCRdb D gene call, TRBD2, has no DNA to confirm it. CDR1 is SEHNR and CDR2 is FQNEAQ in the germline V gene (reference sequence). The length of the CDR3 is 15 residues.

CDR3 region: CASSQGGDRGRENYGYTF. The chain couples TRBV4-2 to TRBJ1-2; TCRdb outputs TRBD1, but without DNA this stays unchecked. From germline, CDR1 is LGHNA and CDR2 YNFKEQ. This CDR3 is 18 amino acids long.

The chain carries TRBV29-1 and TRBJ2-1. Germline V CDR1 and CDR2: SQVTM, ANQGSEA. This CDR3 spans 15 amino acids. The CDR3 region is CSVEARLSSYNEQFF.

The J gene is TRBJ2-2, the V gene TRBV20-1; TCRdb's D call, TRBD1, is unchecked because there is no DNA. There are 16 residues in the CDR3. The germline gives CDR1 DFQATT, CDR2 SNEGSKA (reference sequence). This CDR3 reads CSAHQGRDRVTGELFF.